One and the same sample provided the 17 T cell receptor beta chains below, sequenced in a study of T cell responses to AZD1222 COVID-19 vaccine. This table comes from immunoSEQ multiplex PCR, and its TCRdb copy is limited to in-frame clones, with some not included. This table has some 100,000 clones, more than 75% appearing once. Sequencing used peripheral blood, obtained on day 0 of AZD1222 vaccination. Source of these receptors: an adult in good health.

The rearrangement uses TRBV7-2 and TRBJ2-3; the D gene is possibly TRBD2 (6 bases). Germline V gene data show CDR1 as SGHTA and CDR2 as FQGNSA. Trimming removed 4 bases from V and 2 bases from J, with 22 bases in between. CDR3 size: 18 residues. The CDR3: CASSSQAGGWGVTDTQYF. CDR3 nucleotides: TGTGCCAGCAGCTCCCAGGCCGGGGGTTGGGGGGTCACAGATACGCAGTATTTT.

The chain carries TRBV11-2 and TRBJ2-3, with D possibly matching TRBD2 (6 bases). Germline V lookup: CDR1 SGHAT, CDR2 FQNNGV. The V and J ends lost 1 base and 0 bases respectively, with 11 bases between them. The CDR3 has 16 amino acids. The CDR3 reads CASSLVAGSSTDTQYF. CDR3 in DNA: TGTGCCAGCAGCTTAGTGGCGGGGTCTAGCACAGATACGCAGTATTTT.

The CDR3: CASSSGQGRSGYGYTF. CDR3 DNA: TGTGCCAGCAGCTCAGGACAGGGGAGGTCGGGATATGGCTACACCTTC. The chain uses TRBV5-4 and TRBJ1-2; TRBD1 agrees at 9 bases. The germline gives CDR1 SGHNT, CDR2 YYREEE (reference sequence). The ends lost 3 bases at V and 5 bases at J; junction bases unmatched: 11. The CDR3 is 16 amino acids.

This clone was observed a single time. The V gene is TRBV30, the J gene TRBJ1-1, with D perhaps TRBD1 (5 bases). The CDR3 loop spans 14 amino acids. Trimming took off 4 bases at V and 1 base at J, with 13 bases between the two ends. CDR1 and CDR2 from the germline V gene are GTSNPN and SVGIG (reference sequence). This chain's CDR3 is CAWTPGTENTEAFF. In DNA, the CDR3 is TGTGCCTGGACCCCCGGGACGGAGAACACTGAAGCTTTCTTT.

This sequence joins TRBV4-3 and TRBJ1-3; 7 bases align to TRBD1. This CDR3 is 16 amino acids long. The trim removed 1 base at V and 2 bases at J, leaving 5 bases unmatched. Per the germline V gene, CDR1 is LGHNA and CDR2 is YSLEER. The CDR3 region is CASSQVQGETGNTIYF. The CDR3 DNA follows: TGCGCCAGCAGCCAAGTCCAGGGGGAGACTGGAAACACCATATATTTT.

This clone was recorded once. This chain connects TRBV12-3 or TRBV12-4 to TRBJ2-2; D call uncertain. The CDR3 is 13 amino acids. The germline V and J ends were trimmed by 3 bases and 2 bases, with 4 bases remaining between them. CDR3 in amino acids: CASSFFNTGELFF. CDR3 in DNA: TGTGCCAGCAGTTTCTTTAACACCGGGGAGCTGTTTTTT.

This clone turned up a few times. The chain uses TRBV27 and TRBJ1-1, with a tentative D call TRBD1 (5 bases). The CDR3 is 15 amino acids. The V end was cut by 4 bases, the J end by 0 bases, with 12 bases between. The germline V gene has CDR1 MNHEY and CDR2 SMNVEV (reference sequence). The CDR3 loop is CASSSHTGVNTEAFF. The CDR3 DNA reads TGTGCCAGCAGTTCTCATACAGGAGTGAACACTGAAGCTTTCTTT.

V is TRBV5-6 and J is TRBJ2-7; TRBD1 might be the D (6 bases). V was trimmed by 0 bases and J by 2 bases, leaving 12 bases between them. The CDR3 spans 15 residues. The germline gives CDR1 SGHDT, CDR2 YYEEEE. CDR3 residues: CASSLGAGVTYEQYF. Here the CDR3 DNA reads TGTGCCAGCAGCTTGGGGGCAGGGGTAACCTACGAGCAGTACTTC.

This rearrangement joins TRBV6-2 or TRBV6-3 to TRBJ2-2; D is ambiguous. The germline V gene has CDR1 MNHEY and CDR2 SVGEGT. The CDR3 length is 12 residues. Trimming pared 5 bases from V and 6 bases from J, leaving 7 bases between. CDR3 coding DNA: TGTGCCAGCAGTCAGAGCTCCGGGGAGCTGTTTTTT. Protein: CASSQSSGELFF.

V gene TRBV11-2 combines with J gene TRBJ2-7; a weak D match, TRBD1 (6 bases). CDR1 is SGHAT, CDR2 FQNNGV, per germline. This CDR3 is built from 12 residues. Trimming left V 3 bases short and J 6 bases short, with 9 bases between. The CDR3 nucleotides read TGTGCCAGCAGCTTCAGGGGTTCCGAGCAGTACTTC. It codes for CASSFRGSEQYF. The whole variable domain, filled in from reference TRBV11-2 and TRBJ2-7, reads EAGVAQSPRYKIIEKRQSVAFWCNPISGHATLYWYQQILGQGPKLLIQFQNNGVVDDSQLPKDRFSAERLKGVDSTLKIQPAKLEDSAVYLCASSFRGSEQYFGPGTRLTVT.

This clone was detected once. CDR3 nucleotides: TGTGCCAGCAGAGGGTCCGGGGGCGGCGGCTATGGCTACACCTTC. Translation: CASRGSGGGGYGYTF. The chain has TRBV4-2 and TRBJ1-2, with D perhaps TRBD1 (6 bases). Germline V gene sequence: CDR1 LGHNA, CDR2 YNFKEQ. This CDR3 has 15 amino acids. V lost 6 bases and J lost 4, with 18 bases in between.

The chain is built from TRBV10-2 and TRBJ1-6; 10 positions match TRBD1. Germline trimming cut 3 bases from V and 7 bases from J; bases unmatched to any gene: 15. Germline values: CDR1 WSHSY, CDR2 SAAADI. This CDR3 is 19 amino acids long. CDR3 sequence reads: CASSDRLEGQGIGNSPLHF. DNA of the CDR3: TGCGCCAGCAGTGATCGACTTGAGGGACAGGGGATAGGGAATTCACCCCTCCACTTT.

The J gene is TRBJ2-2, the V gene TRBV28; maybe TRBD2 (5 bases). The V end lost 5 bases, the J end lost 1 base, and 11 bases lay between the germline ends. The germline V gene encodes CDR1 MDHEN and CDR2 SYDVKM. CDR3 size: 15 residues. The CDR3 region has the DNA TGTGCCAGCAGTCCCGACGGGATGAACACCGGGGAGCTGTTTTTT. Translation gives CASSPDGMNTGELFF.

This clone was observed a handful of times. The rearrangement links TRBV24-1 to TRBJ2-1; 7 bases map to TRBD2. Germline V lookup: CDR1 KGHDR, CDR2 SFDVKD. The V and J ends lost 2 bases and 3 bases, in that order; junction bases with no gene match: 6. CDR3 length: 16 amino acids. This chain's CDR3 is CATSDSYAGDYNEQFF. CDR3 nucleotides: TGTGCCACCAGTGATTCCTACGCGGGGGACTACAATGAGCAGTTCTTC.

This clone was picked up one time. J is TRBJ1-6 and V is TRBV7-9; no reliable D call. Germline values: CDR1 SEHNR, CDR2 FQNEAQ (reference sequence). This CDR3 has 15 amino acids. Deletions cut 5 bases from V and 7 bases from J, with 15 bases between. This chain's CDR3 is CASSPGRAANSPLHF. CDR3 nucleotides: TGTGCCAGCAGCCCAGGACGGGCCGCAAATTCACCCCTCCACTTT.

This clone was observed once. This chain links TRBV25-1 with TRBJ1-1; unclear D gene. V was trimmed by 0 bases and J by 2 bases, leaving 10 bases between them. Germline-derived CDR1 and CDR2 are MGHDK and SYGVNS. The CDR3 is 15 amino acids. CDR3 region: CASSEYQDGNTEAFF. CDR3 nucleotide sequence: TGTGCCAGCAGTGAATACCAGGACGGAAACACTGAAGCTTTCTTT. Filled out from reference TRBV25-1 and TRBJ1-1, the complete variable domain reads EADIYQTPRYLVIGTGKKITLECSQTMGHDKMYWYQQDPGMELHLIHYSYGVNSTEKGDLSSESTVSRIRTEHFPLTLESARPSHTSQYLCASSEYQDGNTEAFFGQGTRLTVV.

This rearrangement joins TRBV19 to TRBJ1-4; maybe TRBD1 (6 bases). The CDR3 has 15 residues. V shed 4 bases and J shed 8 bases, with 17 bases lying between them. From germline, CDR1 is LNHDA and CDR2 SQIVND (reference sequence). The CDR3 DNA reads as TGTGCCAGTAGTACCGCAGGGGCTCCGCGGGAAAAACTGTTTTTT. Translated, it gives CASSTAGAPREKLFF.